This T cell receptor (beta chain) came from a study of cytomegalovirus exposure and HLA in healthy donors. The PCR ran on 60 Vbeta and 13 Jbeta primers. Measured with immunoSEQ multiplex PCR; TCRdb has only the in-frame clones, and not every one. The repertoire consists of 160,000 or so clones, with around 82% occurring once and the leading ten covering 5.7%. With 1 base removed from V and 1 base from J, the gap between germline ends came to 17 bases. Germline V gene sequence: CDR1 LNHDA, CDR2 SQIVND (reference sequence). The CDR3 length is 18 residues. Study-wide findings and caveats: In a later analysis, across HLA loci, associated TCR counts were highest for DRB1, lowest for HLA-C.

Turning to this clone: Its antigen is currently unknown.

Material: PBMCs. The origin of this receptor is a man aged 40-50 years in good health and CMV-seronegative. The chain couples TRBV19 to TRBJ1-5; TRBD1 is a possible D gene (6 bases). Here the CDR3 DNA reads TGTGCCAGTAGTATAGGTAAGGGGGACTACAAAAGCAATCAGCCCCAGCATTTT. It is translated as CASSIGKGDYKSNQPQHF. The whole variable domain, filled in from reference TRBV19 and TRBJ1-5, reads DGGITQSPKYLFRKEGQNVTLSCEQNLNHDAMYWYRQDPGQGLRLIYYSQIVNDFQKGDIAEGYSVSREKKESFPLTVTSAQKNPTAFYLCASSIGKGDYKSNQPQHFGDGTRLSIL.